This TCR beta chain was sequenced in a study of T cells in Graves' hyperthyroidism and ophthalmopathy. Regions amplified from RNA transcripts were the TCR beta CDR3 regions. The study used the HTBI primer set for a first-round RT-PCR of the TCR CDR3. TCRdb used MiXCR to reprocess the multiplex PCR reads, holding one entry per CDR3 protein. Altogether fewer than 600,000 distinct CDR3 sequences are present, 13% to 15% being singletons, with the ten largest covering under 20%. Trimming took off 6 bases at V and 2 bases at J, with 16 bases between the two ends. CDR3 length: 14 residues. Germline V CDR1 and CDR2: DFQATT, SNEGSKA (reference sequence). This clonotype was observed a handful of times.

The TCR was taken from a woman aged 18-35 years with Graves' hyperthyroidism. V and J are TRBV20-1 and TRBJ1-2; D may be TRBD1 (5 bases). Sequenced material: blood. CDR3 protein: CSALGGGGNYGYTF. The DNA for the CDR3 is TGCAGTGCCCTTGGCGGGGGAGGCAACTATGGCTACACCTTC.